What follows describes a single T cell receptor (beta chain). Its antigen remains unidentified. The sample contains more than one DNA sequence encoding this CDR3. The source of the sample is a study of neoadjuvant anti-PD-1 for oral cavity cancer. Study findings and constraints: Pretreatment Treg/Th17 ratio correlated inversely with post-treatment tumor clonality. Post-nivolumab, blood T cell clonality was significantly elevated in non-responders.

Patients had HPV-negative, locally advanced oral cavity squamous cell carcinoma. Germline assignment: CDR1 SGDLS and CDR2 YYNGEE. V was trimmed by 1 base and J by 1 base, leaving 9 bases between them. The length of the CDR3 is 15 residues. The data were produced by immunoSEQ multiplex PCR, yet TCRdb's version contains in-frame clones alone and is incomplete. Of more than 50,000 clones listed, around 85% are singletons. The chain carries TRBV9 and TRBJ2-1, with D tentatively TRBD1 (6 bases). This receptor was obtained from a person aged 35-79 years with oral cavity squamous cell carcinoma. Sequenced here: PBMCs, sampled before nivolumab (anti-PD-1) treatment. CDR3 region: CASSVQDSSYNEQFF. CDR3 in DNA: TGTGCCAGCAGCGTACAGGACAGTTCCTACAATGAGCAGTTCTTC.